A single sample is the source of the 2 T cell receptor beta chains below, sequenced in a study of cytomegalovirus exposure and HLA in healthy donors (dated by TCRdb to about 2017). The library was built by means of the immunoSEQ multiplex PCR assay. A mixture of 60 forward primers for TCR Vbeta segments and 13 reverse primers for TCR Jbeta segments was used in the multiplex PCR. In TCRdb, the immuneACCESS table is reduced to in-frame sequences with V and J assigned. These tables do not hold every clone; where another copy was compared, an unresolved V gene accounts for under half, and the others remain unexplained. Within this sample are around 110,000 clones, with approximately 81% of them counted one time only. The ten largest clones take up around 4% of the sample. Sequencing was done on a sample of PBMCs. These receptors originate from a woman under 40 in good health and CMV-seronegative.

CDR3 DNA sequence: TGCGCCAGCAGCTTGGGAGACTCAAACAATGAGCAGTTCTTC. It codes for CASSLGDSNNEQFF. The genes are TRBV5-1 and TRBJ2-1; D not resolved. The CDR3 contains 14 residues. Trimming stripped 0 bases from V and 5 bases from J, with 9 bases between. Germline lookup yields CDR1 SGHRS and CDR2 YFSETQ.

The rearrangement joins TRBV19 to TRBJ2-7; D not resolved. V lost 2 bases and J lost 0, with 8 bases in between. The CDR3 covers 14 residues. Germline V gene sequence: CDR1 LNHDA, CDR2 SQIVND (reference sequence). The CDR3 loop is CASSISRSSYEQYF. CDR3 sequence (DNA): TGTGCCAGTAGTATATCCCGGTCCTCCTACGAGCAGTACTTC.